What follows are 7 T cell receptor beta chains derived from one specimen sequenced in a study of cytomegalovirus exposure and HLA in healthy donors. Assay used: immunoSEQ multiplex PCR; TCRdb lists only in-frame clones, some missing. The sample consists of more than 200,000 clones, around 90% of them appearing once. The source material was PBMCs. All receptors derive from a woman aged 25 to 45 in good health and CMV-seronegative.

This chain uses TRBV28 with TRBJ2-5; maybe TRBD1 (6 bases). This CDR3 is 17 amino acids long. Trimming removed 5 bases at V and 5 bases at J, with 24 bases between. The germline V gene has CDR1 MDHEN and CDR2 SYDVKM. This CDR3 is CASSLTPTGGLQETQYF. The CDR3 DNA reads as TGTGCCAGCAGTCTCACGCCGACAGGAGGTTTGCAGGAGACCCAGTACTTC.

The CDR3 sequence: CASSQEEYGSYEQYF. Written as DNA, the CDR3 is TGCGCCAGCAGCCAAGAAGAGTACGGCTCCTACGAGCAGTACTTC. The J gene is TRBJ2-7, the V gene TRBV4-1; D call uncertain. Germline V gene lookup returns CDR1 MGHRA and CDR2 YSYEKL. The length of the CDR3 is 15 residues. Trimming cost V 0 bases and J 0 bases, with 9 bases left between them.

The genes are TRBV6-5 and TRBJ2-1; no clear D gene. Germline CDR1 and CDR2: MNHEY and SVGAGI. V lost 2 bases, J lost 7 bases, and 9 bases lay in between. This CDR3 comprises 13 residues. The CDR3 protein is CASSYREGNEQFF. In nucleotides, the CDR3 is TGTGCCAGCAGTTACCGTGAAGGGAATGAGCAGTTCTTC.

This clone was picked up one time. The J gene is TRBJ2-3, the V gene TRBV7-3; the D is unclear. The CDR3 has 15 residues. In germline, CDR1 is SGHTA, CDR2 FQGTGA. The ends were cut back, 1 base at V and 0 bases at J, with 8 bases in the middle. The CDR3: CASSLSGLSTDTQYF. The CDR3 bases are TGTGCCAGCAGCTTAAGCGGTCTCAGCACAGATACGCAGTATTTT. Based on the CDR3 plus reference TRBV7-3 and TRBJ2-3, the full variable domain is GAGVSQTPSNKVTEKGKYVELRCDPISGHTALYWYRQSLGQGPEFLIYFQGTGAADDSGLPNDRFFAVRPEGSVSTLKIQRTERGDSAVYLCASSLSGLSTDTQYFGPGTRLTVL.

About this clone itself: The sample contains more than one DNA sequence encoding this CDR3. The genes are TRBV7-3 and TRBJ2-2; no clear D gene. The length of the CDR3 is 14 residues. The V end was cut by 0 bases, the J end by 4 bases, with 6 bases between. Germline CDR1 and CDR2: SGHTA and FQGTGA. The CDR3 DNA is TGTGCCAGCAGCTTAACGTCGGGCACCGGGGAGCTGTTTTTT. Protein product: CASSLTSGTGELFF.

The rearrangement joins TRBV11-2 to TRBJ1-4; TRBD1 agrees at 7 bases. This CDR3 region has 15 residues. Germline loops: CDR1 SGHAT, CDR2 FQNNGV. J lost 6 bases, V lost 0 bases, and 4 bases had no gene match. The CDR3 sequence is CASSLDQGDYEKLFF. The DNA of the CDR3 is TGTGCCAGCAGCTTAGACCAGGGGGATTATGAAAAACTGTTTTTT.

This rearrangement joins TRBV13 to TRBJ2-7; tentative D call: TRBD2 (5 bases). The V end lost 5 bases, the J end lost 3 bases, and 14 bases lay between the germline ends. There are 14 residues in the CDR3. The germline CDR1 and CDR2 sequences are PRHDT and FYEKMQ (reference sequence). The CDR3, as DNA: TGTGCCAGCAGCCCCCGGACTGGAGACTACGAGCAGTACTTC. Protein: CASSPRTGDYEQYF.